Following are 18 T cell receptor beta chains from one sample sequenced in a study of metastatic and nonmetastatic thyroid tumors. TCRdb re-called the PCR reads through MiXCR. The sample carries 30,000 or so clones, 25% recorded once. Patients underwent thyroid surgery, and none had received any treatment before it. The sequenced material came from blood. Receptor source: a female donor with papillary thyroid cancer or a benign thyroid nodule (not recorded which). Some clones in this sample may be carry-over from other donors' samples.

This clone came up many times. CDR3 sequence (DNA): TGTGCCTCTCGGGCAGGTACCTCCTACAATGAGCAGTTCTTC. Its translation is CASRAGTSYNEQFF. The chain has TRBV27 and TRBJ2-1; D uncertain. The CDR3 sequence is 14 residues long. Looked up from germline, CDR1 is MNHEY and CDR2 is SMNVEV (reference sequence). Trimming cost V 11 bases and J 0 bases, with 14 bases left between them.

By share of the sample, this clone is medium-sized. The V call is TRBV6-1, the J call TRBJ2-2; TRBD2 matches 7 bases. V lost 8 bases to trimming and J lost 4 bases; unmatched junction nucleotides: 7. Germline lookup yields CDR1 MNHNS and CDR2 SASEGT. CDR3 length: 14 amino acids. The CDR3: CASWKAGSTGELFF. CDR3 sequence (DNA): TGTGCCAGCTGGAAAGCGGGAAGCACCGGGGAGCTGTTTTTT.

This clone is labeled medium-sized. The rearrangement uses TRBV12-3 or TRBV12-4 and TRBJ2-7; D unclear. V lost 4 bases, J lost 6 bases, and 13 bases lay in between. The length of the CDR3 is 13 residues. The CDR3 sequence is CASSSPWTGEQYF. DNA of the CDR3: TGTGCCAGCAGTTCACCTTGGACGGGCGAGCAGTACTTC.

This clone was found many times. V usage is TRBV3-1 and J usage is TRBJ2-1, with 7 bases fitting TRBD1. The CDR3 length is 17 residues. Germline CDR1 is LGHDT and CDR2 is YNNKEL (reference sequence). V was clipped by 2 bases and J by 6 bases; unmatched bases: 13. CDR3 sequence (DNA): TGTGCCAGCAGCCAACGACCGGGACAGAGGCTCTGCAATGAGCAGTTCTTC. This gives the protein CASSQRPGQRLCNEQFF.

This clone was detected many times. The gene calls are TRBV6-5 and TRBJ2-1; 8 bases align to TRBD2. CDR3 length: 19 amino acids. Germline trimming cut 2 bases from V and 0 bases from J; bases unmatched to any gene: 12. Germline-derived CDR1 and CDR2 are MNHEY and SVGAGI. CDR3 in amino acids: CASSYRGASGSHSYNEQFF. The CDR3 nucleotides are TGTGCCAGCAGTTACCGGGGGGCGAGCGGGAGTCACTCCTACAATGAGCAGTTCTTC.

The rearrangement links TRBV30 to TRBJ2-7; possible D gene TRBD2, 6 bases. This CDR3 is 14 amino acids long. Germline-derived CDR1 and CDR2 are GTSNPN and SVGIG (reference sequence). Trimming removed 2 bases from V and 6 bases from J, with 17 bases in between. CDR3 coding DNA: TGTGCCTGGAGTCGGGGACTCTATTCAGGCGAGCAGTACTTC. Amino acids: CAWSRGLYSGEQYF.

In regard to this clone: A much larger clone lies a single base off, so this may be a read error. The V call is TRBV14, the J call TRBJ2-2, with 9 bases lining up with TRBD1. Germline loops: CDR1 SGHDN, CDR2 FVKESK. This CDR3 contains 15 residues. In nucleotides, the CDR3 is TGTGCCGGCAGCCCCTTCCGGACAGGGGCCGGGGAGCTGTTTTTT. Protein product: CAGSPFRTGAGELFF. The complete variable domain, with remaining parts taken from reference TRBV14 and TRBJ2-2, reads EAGVTQFPSHSVIEKGQTVTLRCDPISGHDNLYWYRRVMGKEIKFLLHFVKESKQDESGMPNNRFLAERTGGTYSTLKVQPAELEDSGVYFCAGSPFRTGAGELFFGEGSRLTVL.

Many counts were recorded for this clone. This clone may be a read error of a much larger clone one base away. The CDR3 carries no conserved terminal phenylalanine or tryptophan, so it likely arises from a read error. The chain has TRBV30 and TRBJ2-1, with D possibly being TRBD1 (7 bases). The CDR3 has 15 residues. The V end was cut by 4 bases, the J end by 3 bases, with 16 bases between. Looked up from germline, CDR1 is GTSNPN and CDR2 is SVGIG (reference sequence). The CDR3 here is CAWNAGGLGYNEQFL. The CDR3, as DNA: TGTGCCTGGAATGCAGGGGGGCTCGGCTACAATGAGCAGTTCCTC.

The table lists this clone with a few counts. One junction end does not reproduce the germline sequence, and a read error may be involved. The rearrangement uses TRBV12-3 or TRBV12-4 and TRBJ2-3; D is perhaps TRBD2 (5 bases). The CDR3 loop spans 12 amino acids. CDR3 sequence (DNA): TGTGCCAGCAGTCCCCTCGGACGGGAACCGAATTTT. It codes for CASSPLGREPNF.

In DNA, the CDR3 is TGTGCCAGCTCGCCGGGACAGGGGGCGCGTGAGCAGTACTTC. It codes for CASSPGQGAREQYF. The chain recombines TRBV18 with TRBJ2-7, with 12 bases identical to TRBD1. This CDR3 is 14 amino acids long. CDR1 KGHSH and CDR2 LQKENI come from the germline V gene. Trimming removed 6 bases from V and 7 bases from J; junction bases left unmatched: 7.

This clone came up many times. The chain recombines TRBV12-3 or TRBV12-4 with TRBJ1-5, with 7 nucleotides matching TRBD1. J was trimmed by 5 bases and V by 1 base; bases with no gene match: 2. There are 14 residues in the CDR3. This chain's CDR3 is CASSLEGAHQPQHF. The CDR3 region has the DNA TGTGCCAGCAGTTTAGAGGGGGCACATCAGCCCCAGCATTTT.

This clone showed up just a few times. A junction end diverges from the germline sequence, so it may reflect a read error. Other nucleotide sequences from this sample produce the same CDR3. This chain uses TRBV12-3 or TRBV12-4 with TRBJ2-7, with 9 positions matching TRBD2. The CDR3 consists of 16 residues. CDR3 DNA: TGTGCCAGCAGCTTAGGGCTGGCGGGAGGGTCCTACGAGCAGTACTTC. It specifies CASSLGLAGGSYEQYF.

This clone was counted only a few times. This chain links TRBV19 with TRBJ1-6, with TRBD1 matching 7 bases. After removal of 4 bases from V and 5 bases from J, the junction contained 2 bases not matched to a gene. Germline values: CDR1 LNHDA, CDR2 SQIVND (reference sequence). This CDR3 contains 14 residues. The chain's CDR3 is CASSKDRDNSPLHF. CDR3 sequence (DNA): TGTGCCAGTAGTAAAGACAGGGATAATTCACCCCTCCACTTT.

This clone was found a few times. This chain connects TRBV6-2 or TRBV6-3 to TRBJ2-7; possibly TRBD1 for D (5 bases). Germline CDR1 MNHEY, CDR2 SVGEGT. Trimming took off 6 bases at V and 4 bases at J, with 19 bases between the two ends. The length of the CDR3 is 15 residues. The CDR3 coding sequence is TGTGCCAGCAGCGAGTCCGCGGCAGGGCGGTACGAGCAGTACTTC. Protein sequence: CASSESAAGRYEQYF.

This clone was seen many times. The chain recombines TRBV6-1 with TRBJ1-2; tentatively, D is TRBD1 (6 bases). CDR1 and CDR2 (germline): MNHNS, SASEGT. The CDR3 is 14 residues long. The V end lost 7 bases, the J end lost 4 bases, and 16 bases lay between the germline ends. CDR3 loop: CASTEGVQGYGYTF. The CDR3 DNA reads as TGTGCCAGCACCGAGGGCGTACAGGGCTATGGCTACACCTTC.

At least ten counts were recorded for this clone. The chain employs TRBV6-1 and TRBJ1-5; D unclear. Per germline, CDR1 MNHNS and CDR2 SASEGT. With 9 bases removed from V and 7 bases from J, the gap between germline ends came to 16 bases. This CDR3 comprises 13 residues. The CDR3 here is CASQFEGRQPQHF. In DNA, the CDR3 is TGTGCCAGTCAGTTTGAAGGTAGGCAGCCCCAGCATTTT.

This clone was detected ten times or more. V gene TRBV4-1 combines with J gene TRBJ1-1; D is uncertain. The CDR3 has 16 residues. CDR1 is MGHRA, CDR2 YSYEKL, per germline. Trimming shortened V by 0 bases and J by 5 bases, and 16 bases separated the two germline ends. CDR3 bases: TGCGCCAGCAGCCAAGAAGGGTCGGGGAGTAGGACTGAAGCTTTCTTT. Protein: CASSQEGSGSRTEAFF.

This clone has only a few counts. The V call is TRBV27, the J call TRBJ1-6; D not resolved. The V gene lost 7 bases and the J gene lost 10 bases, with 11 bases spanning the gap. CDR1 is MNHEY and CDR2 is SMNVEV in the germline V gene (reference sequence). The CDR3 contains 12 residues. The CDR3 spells CASTAGLSPLHF. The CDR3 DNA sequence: TGTGCCAGCACGGCAGGTCTCTCACCCCTCCACTTT.